The 17 T cell receptor beta chains given below trace back to one sample, sequenced in a study of shared clonotypes between healthy human individuals. This table comes from immunoSEQ multiplex PCR, and its TCRdb copy is limited to in-frame clones, with some not included. Counted here are approximately 980,000 clones, around 80% occurring once; the ten biggest clones make up approximately 1.5%. Sequencing input: memory CD4+ T cells sorted from blood. Subset indicated: CD45RA-negative fraction. Every receptor here comes from a man aged 18-30 years in good health.

This clone was observed a handful of times. V and J are TRBV29-1 and TRBJ1-1; D gene unclear. CDR1 is SQVTM, CDR2 ANQGSEA, per germline. V dropped 7 bases and J dropped 0 bases, with 3 bases sitting between them. This CDR3 comprises 10 residues. The CDR3 coding sequence is TGCAGCGCTGTGAACACTGAAGCTTTCTTT. It encodes CSAVNTEAFF.

The chain has TRBV5-6 and TRBJ2-7, with D hard to call. The CDR3 runs to 12 residues. The V and J ends lost 2 bases and 5 bases respectively, with 8 bases between them. The germline V gene has CDR1 SGHDT and CDR2 YYEEEE. CDR3 nucleotides: TGTGCCAGCAGCTTATCGACCCACGAGCAGTACTTC. It specifies CASSLSTHEQYF.

In nucleotides, the CDR3 is TGTGCCAGCTCACCAGTACCGGCTAGCGGGAACAATGAGCAGTTCTTC. Its protein is CASSPVPASGNNEQFF. The rearrangement uses TRBV18 and TRBJ2-1; 9 bases line up with TRBD2. Per the germline V gene, CDR1 is KGHSH and CDR2 is LQKENI. The V and J ends lost 2 bases and 5 bases, in that order; junction bases with no gene match: 7. This CDR3 comprises 16 residues.

The V gene is TRBV18, the J gene TRBJ2-2, with 7 bases matching TRBD1. Germline V lookup: CDR1 KGHSH, CDR2 LQKENI. The CDR3 consists of 16 residues. With 0 bases clipped from V and 6 bases from J, the junction kept 7 bases outside the gene matches. This CDR3 reads CASSPPGKQGPGELFF. CDR3 sequence (DNA): TGTGCCAGCTCACCACCGGGAAAACAGGGGCCCGGGGAGCTGTTTTTT. Complete variable domain (other parts from reference TRBV18 and TRBJ2-2): NAGVMQNPRHLVRRRGQEARLRCSPMKGHSHVYWYRQLPEEGLKFMVYLQKENIIDESGMPKERFSAEFPKEGPSILRIQQVVRGDSAAYFCASSPPGKQGPGELFFGEGSRLTVL.

The CDR3 spells CASSLGSNIPNQPQHF. CDR3 DNA sequence: TGTGCCAGCAGCTTAGGAAGTAACATCCCCAATCAGCCCCAGCATTTT. The chain recombines TRBV11-2 with TRBJ1-5; no clear D. The germline V gene has CDR1 SGHAT and CDR2 FQNNGV. This CDR3 region has 16 residues. V lost 1 base, J lost 3 bases, and 13 bases lay in between.

The V gene is TRBV7-2, the J gene TRBJ1-1; D is possibly TRBD1 (6 bases). The V gene's germline CDR1 is SGHTA and CDR2 FQGNSA. CDR3 length: 15 residues. Trimming pared 5 bases from V and 4 bases from J, leaving 17 bases between. The CDR3, as DNA: TGTGCCAGCAGCCCGGGGGGGCAGGCGGGCACTGAAGCTTTCTTT. Residues: CASSPGGQAGTEAFF.

Turning to this clone: A much more abundant neighbour one base away suggests this may be a read error. J is TRBJ2-5 and V is TRBV6-6; D not resolved. The V end lost 6 bases, the J end lost 1 base, and 3 bases lay between the germline ends. This CDR3 region has 11 residues. Germline CDR1 and CDR2: MNHNY and SVGAGI (reference sequence). The DNA for the CDR3 is TGTGCCAGCAGGTCCCAAGAGACCCAGTACTTC. Protein sequence: CASRSQETQYF.

This sequence joins TRBV5-4 and TRBJ2-7; 9 bases fit TRBD2. The CDR3 sequence is 16 residues long. Germline V gives CDR1 SGHNT, CDR2 YYREEE (reference sequence). Losses at the gene ends were 4 bases for V and 5 bases for J; bases not matched to a gene: 13. CDR3 bases: TGTGCCAGCAGCATACCACCGGGACTAGCAGGTAACGAGCAGTACTTC. Protein: CASSIPPGLAGNEQYF.

This clone has a handful of counts. The gene calls are TRBV6-5 and TRBJ1-1, with unresolved D. Trimming removed 6 bases at V and 1 base at J, with 3 bases between. This CDR3 comprises 11 residues. From germline, CDR1 is MNHEY and CDR2 SVGAGI. This CDR3 is CASRSNTEAFF. CDR3 in DNA: TGTGCCAGCAGATCGAACACTGAAGCTTTCTTT.

This clone was counted once. The same CDR3 arises from other DNA sequences in this sample as well. This chain joins TRBV5-4 and TRBJ1-6; 7 bases match TRBD1. After removal of 4 bases from V and 9 bases from J, the junction contained 10 bases not matched to a gene. Germline loops: CDR1 SGHNT, CDR2 YYREEE (reference sequence). This CDR3 has 15 amino acids. The CDR3: CASSIGQVGGSPLHF. DNA of the CDR3: TGTGCCAGCAGCATCGGACAGGTGGGAGGTTCACCCCTCCACTTT.

The chain is built from TRBV9 and TRBJ2-5, with D perhaps TRBD2 (6 bases). V gave up 2 bases and J gave up 5 bases, with 19 bases separating them. The CDR3 sequence is 16 residues long. CDR1 and CDR2 from the germline V gene are SGDLS and YYNGEE. CDR3 sequence reads: CASSVISQGGGETQYF. DNA for the CDR3: TGTGCCAGCAGCGTCATTAGTCAGGGAGGTGGCGAGACCCAGTACTTC. The full variable domain, completed using reference TRBV9 and TRBJ2-5, is DSGVTQTPKHLITATGQRVTLRCSPRSGDLSVYWYQQSLDQGLQFLIQYYNGEERAKGNILERFSAQQFPDLHSELNLSSLELGDSALYFCASSVISQGGGETQYFGPGTRLLVL.

This clone showed up just once. V and J are TRBV7-9 and TRBJ1-2; D possibly corresponds to TRBD1 (5 bases). The germline V gene has CDR1 SEHNR and CDR2 FQNEAQ (reference sequence). With 3 bases removed from V and 4 bases from J, the gap between germline ends came to 18 bases. This CDR3 is 16 amino acids long. The CDR3 DNA reads as TGTGCCAGCAGCTTGCGCGAAGGGACGGGTGGCTATGGCTACACCTTC. It codes for CASSLREGTGGYGYTF.

This sequence joins TRBV29-1 and TRBJ1-2; no definite D call. CDR1 and CDR2 from the germline V gene are SQVTM and ANQGSEA. V was trimmed by 0 bases and J by 7 bases, leaving 15 bases between them. CDR3 size: 14 residues. Here the CDR3 reads CSVEDWREKRGYTF. The CDR3 region has the DNA TGCAGCGTTGAAGATTGGAGGGAGAAGCGTGGCTACACCTTC.

The chain combines TRBV7-2 with TRBJ1-6; D gene unclear. Germline CDR1 reads SGHTA; CDR2 reads FQGNSA. V lost 1 base to trimming and J lost 9 bases, with 10 bases between them. The CDR3 is 14 residues long. CDR3 nucleotides: TGTGCCAGCAGCTTAGGGGTCTCGGGTTCACCCCTCCACTTT. Protein: CASSLGVSGSPLHF. The whole variable domain, remainder taken from reference TRBV7-2 and TRBJ1-6, is GAGVSQSPSNKVTEKGKDVELRCDPISGHTALYWYRQSLGQGLEFLIYFQGNSAPDKSGLPSDRFSAERTGGSVSTLTIQRTQQEDSAVYLCASSLGVSGSPLHFGNGTRLTVT.

V gene TRBV4-3 combines with J gene TRBJ2-2; D is undetermined. The CDR3 loop spans 14 amino acids. The germline gives CDR1 LGHNA, CDR2 YSLEER. V was cut by 2 bases and J by 3 bases, with 7 bases left in between. The CDR3 DNA reads TGCGCCAGCAGCCAAATTGGGTACACCGGGGAGCTGTTTTTT. Its translation is CASSQIGYTGELFF.

Regarding this clone: A much larger clone sits a single nucleotide away, making a read error possible. This chain joins TRBV7-2 and TRBJ2-7; 10 bases fit TRBD1. CDR3 length: 13 amino acids. Germline-derived CDR1 and CDR2 are SGHTA and FQGNSA. With 5 bases clipped from V and 3 bases from J, the junction kept 1 base outside the gene matches. The chain's CDR3 is CASSRTGGYEQYF. The CDR3 DNA reads TGTGCCAGCAGCCGGACAGGGGGCTACGAGCAGTACTTC.

V usage is TRBV29-1 and J usage is TRBJ2-1, with D possibly being TRBD1 or TRBD2 (5 bases each). The ends were cut back, 3 bases at V and 0 bases at J, with 9 bases in the middle. From germline, CDR1 is SQVTM and CDR2 ANQGSEA. This CDR3 spans 14 amino acids. CDR3 bases: TGCAGCGTTGAGAGGGGTGTCTCCTACAATGAGCAGTTCTTC. It translates to CSVERGVSYNEQFF.